A single sample gave rise to the 21 T cell receptor beta chains below, sequenced in a study of control samples from healthy donors and cancer patients (dated by TCRdb to 2020 to 2021). The method behind the library was the immunoSEQ multiplex PCR assay. As stored in TCRdb, this immuneACCESS dataset retains in-frame rearrangements with V and J assigned. A fraction of the clones does not appear; measured against another copy, unresolved V genes explain less than half of the discrepancy, and the remainder lacks a known reason. This sample is represented by under 150,000 clones; approximately 87% of them were singletons. Roughly 2.8% of the sample goes to the ten largest clones. Material: blood. The receptors shown here come from a man in his 60s in good health.

The V and J genes are TRBV6-6 and TRBJ2-1, with D tentatively TRBD2 (5 bases). The CDR3 contains 14 residues. The V gene's germline CDR1 is MNHNY and CDR2 SVGAGI (reference sequence). Trimming cost V 6 bases and J 1 base, with 10 bases left between them. This CDR3 is CASRLSGSYNEQFF. CDR3 DNA sequence: TGTGCCAGCAGACTCAGCGGTTCCTACAATGAGCAGTTCTTC.

The rearrangement uses TRBV7-2 and TRBJ2-7, with D tentatively TRBD2 (7 bases). The germline V gene encodes CDR1 SGHTA and CDR2 FQGNSA. The V end was cut by 5 bases, the J end by 7 bases, with 30 bases between. This CDR3 comprises 18 residues. CDR3 DNA: TGTGCCAGCAGCGCCGAAATGGGCTTAGCGGGCGCGAGGGGGGAGCAGTACTTC. This codes for CASSAEMGLAGARGEQYF.

The J gene is TRBJ2-5, the V gene TRBV6-1; D is possibly TRBD1 (6 bases). Looked up from germline, CDR1 is MNHNS and CDR2 is SASEGT. V dropped 1 base and J dropped 5 bases, with 17 bases sitting between them. The CDR3 consists of 16 residues. CDR3 bases: TGTGCCAGCAGTGAAGGAACAGGGTCCGGAGTGGAGACCCAGTACTTC. Amino acid sequence: CASSEGTGSGVETQYF.

About this clone: One end of the junction is discordant with germline, which a read error may explain. The rearrangement links TRBV14 to TRBJ2-5; D is ambiguous. CDR1 and CDR2 (germline): SGHDN, FVKESK. The CDR3 is 12 amino acids. CDR3 in DNA: TGTGCCAGCAGCCAACTTAGCCCGTCCCCAGACTTC. As protein: CASSQLSPSPDF.

J is TRBJ1-2 and V is TRBV28, with TRBD1 identical over 10 bases. Germline V lookup: CDR1 MDHEN, CDR2 SYDVKM. This CDR3 spans 13 amino acids. The trim removed 6 bases at V and 8 bases at J, leaving 6 bases unmatched. CDR3 bases: TGTGCCAGCAGCTCGACAGGGGGCGGGGGCTACACCTTC. The encoded protein is CASSSTGGGGYTF.

The chain joins TRBV19 to TRBJ1-5; 9 bases map to TRBD1. Looked up from germline, CDR1 is LNHDA and CDR2 is SQIVND (reference sequence). V shed 2 bases, J shed 6 bases, and the junction held 2 bases outside the gene matches. The CDR3 has 14 residues. The CDR3 nucleotides read TGTGCCAGTAGTATAACAGGGGGCTTTCAGCCCCAGCATTTT. Protein product: CASSITGGFQPQHF.

This clone showed up just a few times. V gene TRBV28 combines with J gene TRBJ1-6, with 7 bases aligning to TRBD1. The CDR3 is 13 residues long. The V gene end was trimmed by 6 bases and the J gene end by 10 bases; junction bases not matched to a gene: 6. The germline gives CDR1 MDHEN, CDR2 SYDVKM. Written as DNA, the CDR3 is TGTGCCAGCAGGCCCGGGACAGAATCACCCCTCCACTTT. It is translated as CASRPGTESPLHF.

The V call is TRBV5-1, the J call TRBJ1-1; D may be TRBD1 (5 bases). V was clipped by 2 bases and J by 0 bases, with 14 bases between them. Germline V gives CDR1 SGHRS, CDR2 YFSETQ. The CDR3 sequence is 16 residues long. The CDR3 DNA sequence: TGCGCCAGCAGCTTACAGGCCGGCGGCATGAACACTGAAGCTTTCTTT. Translating gives CASSLQAGGMNTEAFF.

This clone occurred a few times. V is TRBV5-4 and J is TRBJ2-7, with TRBD1 identical over 9 bases. The germline CDR1 and CDR2 sequences are SGHNT and YYREEE (reference sequence). This CDR3 is 15 amino acids long. V trimming: 4 bases; J trimming: 3 bases; junction bases outside the gene matches: 8. Here the CDR3 DNA reads TGTGCCAGCAGCAGCAGGGGGACAGGGTTCTACGAGCAGTACTTC. This sequence encodes CASSSRGTGFYEQYF.

The V call is TRBV6-5, the J call TRBJ2-1; 12 nucleotides line up with TRBD2. The junction had 3 bases not matched to a gene; V was cut back by 6 bases and J by 6 bases. In germline, CDR1 is MNHEY, CDR2 SVGAGI. The CDR3 is made up of 14 amino acids. CDR3 nucleotides: TGTGCCAGCAGACCTAGCGGGGGGGCCAATGAGCAGTTCTTC. As protein: CASRPSGGANEQFF.

The J gene is TRBJ1-2, the V gene TRBV5-6; TRBD1 might be the D (5 bases). CDR3 length: 12 amino acids. From germline, CDR1 is SGHDT and CDR2 YYEEEE. V shed 2 bases and J shed 5 bases, with 7 bases lying between them. The CDR3 spells CASSLQVYGYTF. The DNA of the CDR3 is TGTGCCAGCAGCTTACAGGTGTATGGCTACACCTTC.

This chain's CDR3 is CASTLGGYGYTF. The DNA for the CDR3 is TGTGCCAGCACCCTAGGGGGCTATGGCTACACCTTC. The V gene is TRBV5-6, the J gene TRBJ1-2; D is perhaps TRBD1 (6 bases). The germline V gene has CDR1 SGHDT and CDR2 YYEEEE. The CDR3 runs 12 residues. Trimming removed 6 bases at V and 4 bases at J, with 10 bases between.

The rearrangement joins TRBV2 to TRBJ1-6; the D gene is possibly TRBD1 (5 bases). The germline gives CDR1 SNHLY, CDR2 FYNNEI. V lost 2 bases and J 8 bases, leaving 13 bases between the germline ends. CDR3 size: 15 residues. The CDR3: CASSELSRDDSPLHF. The CDR3 nucleotides are TGTGCCAGCAGTGAATTGTCCAGGGATGATTCACCCCTCCACTTT.

J is TRBJ1-1 and V is TRBV7-3, with D perhaps matching TRBD1 (6 bases). Trimming pared 1 base from V and 9 bases from J, leaving 12 bases between. Germline loops: CDR1 SGHTA, CDR2 FQGTGA. The CDR3 is 13 residues long. CDR3 region: CASSLSGGQQAFF. The CDR3 bases are TGTGCCAGCAGCTTAAGTGGGGGGCAACAAGCTTTCTTT.

The chain combines TRBV2 with TRBJ2-2; a weak D match, TRBD1 (5 bases). This CDR3 has 15 residues. CDR1 is SNHLY, CDR2 FYNNEI, per germline. The germline V and J ends were trimmed by 6 bases and 0 bases, with 11 bases remaining between them. The CDR3 sequence: CASRLDTTNTGELFF. The CDR3 region has the DNA TGTGCCAGCAGGTTGGACACAACGAACACCGGGGAGCTGTTTTTT.

The chain is built from TRBV7-2 and TRBJ2-4; D remains unclear. V shed 1 base and J shed 5 bases, with 3 bases lying between them. CDR1 is SGHTA and CDR2 is FQGNSA in the germline V gene. The CDR3 contains 12 residues. The CDR3 loop is CASSLGQNIQYF. The CDR3, as DNA: TGTGCCAGCAGCTTAGGCCAAAACATTCAGTACTTC. Together with reference TRBV7-2 and TRBJ2-4, the CDR3 gives the full variable domain: GAGVSQSPSNKVTEKGKDVELRCDPISGHTALYWYRQSLGQGLEFLIYFQGNSAPDKSGLPSDRFSAERTGGSVSTLTIQRTQQEDSAVYLCASSLGQNIQYFGAGTRLSVL.

This chain connects TRBV4-2 to TRBJ1-1; 9 bases agree with TRBD1. J gave up 9 bases and V 3 bases, and 11 bases lay outside the gene matches. The length of the CDR3 is 15 residues. Germline-derived CDR1 and CDR2 are LGHNA and YNFKEQ. CDR3 nucleotide sequence: TGTGCCAGCAGCCAGGACCGGGACAGGGCTCCTAAAGCTTTCTTT. The encoded protein is CASSQDRDRAPKAFF.

The CDR3 here is CASSLGRQISGNTIYF. CDR3 sequence (DNA): TGTGCCAGCAGCTTAGGTCGACAGATCTCTGGAAACACCATATATTTT. The chain employs TRBV7-2 and TRBJ1-3; D possibly corresponds to TRBD1 (5 bases). The V and J ends lost 1 base and 0 bases respectively, with 10 bases between them. CDR1 is SGHTA, CDR2 FQGNSA, per germline. The CDR3 has 16 amino acids.

The chain is built from TRBV2 and TRBJ2-3, with D tentatively TRBD1 (7 bases). With 6 bases removed from V and 7 bases from J, the gap between germline ends came to 20 bases. Germline values: CDR1 SNHLY, CDR2 FYNNEI. The CDR3 extends over 15 amino acids. Here the CDR3 DNA reads TGTGCCAGCAGGGGGGGACAGTTTTCATCTTATACGCAGTATTTT. Translating gives CASRGGQFSSYTQYF.

This sequence joins TRBV18 and TRBJ1-2, with TRBD1 as a possible D gene (6 bases). Trimming shortened V by 6 bases and J by 5 bases, and 22 bases separated the two germline ends. Germline CDR1 is KGHSH and CDR2 is LQKENI. The CDR3 is 16 residues long. The CDR3 reads CASSPNPGQGIYGYTF. CDR3 DNA sequence: TGTGCCAGCTCCCCTAACCCTGGGCAGGGGATTTATGGCTACACCTTC.

This clone occurred once. The V call is TRBV19, the J call TRBJ2-3, with unresolved D. Germline assignment: CDR1 LNHDA and CDR2 SQIVND (reference sequence). V was pared by 5 bases and J by 5 bases, with 14 bases between. The CDR3 length is 14 residues. CDR3 region: CASSSDLYLDTQYF. The CDR3 DNA sequence: TGTGCCAGTAGTTCCGATTTGTATCTAGATACGCAGTATTTT.